These 9 T cell receptor beta chains came from one sample sequenced in a study of T-cell reconstitution after alpha-beta-depleted transplantation in children. Molecular barcoding with unique molecular identifiers was used for the TCRbeta library. TCRdb analysed the PCR reads with MiXCR anew, one entry per CDR3 protein. The sample has about 250,000 distinct CDR3 sequences; 20% to 30% are singletons. The sequenced sample was PBMCs, mostly from graft donor cells, obtained 360 days after TCRalphabeta/CD19-depleted stem cell transplant. These receptors all come from a female patient between 2 and 15 years old who had a stem cell transplant for congenital amegakaryocytic thrombocytopenia, so the T cells may come from the graft donor.

The rearrangement joins TRBV20-1 to TRBJ1-5; perhaps TRBD1 as D (6 bases). Trimming cost V 1 base and J 2 bases, with 18 bases left between them. The germline gives CDR1 DFQATT, CDR2 SNEGSKA (reference sequence). The CDR3 totals 17 residues. CDR3 loop: CSARASQGYAGNQPQHF. In nucleotides, the CDR3 is TGCAGTGCTAGAGCGTCACAGGGCTACGCGGGCAATCAGCCCCAGCATTTT.

Of note for this clonotype: Without the conserved terminal phenylalanine or tryptophan, this CDR3 likely stems from a read error. The limits of the CDR3 on the DNA are not certain, so only TCRdb's listed CDR3 is given. The V call is TRBV7-2, the J call TRBJ2-5; the table names TRBD2, a call not compared with the DNA. With termini counted, the CDR3 has 15 amino acids. Germline V lookup: CDR1 SGHTA, CDR2 FQGNSA. The CDR3 region is CASSLDPSGGASVQY.

This clonotype was seen at least ten times. The V and J genes are TRBV3-1 and TRBJ2-1; D ambiguous. Trimming cost V 7 bases and J 2 bases, with 15 bases left between them. This CDR3 is built from 15 residues. Germline values: CDR1 LGHDT, CDR2 YNNKEL (reference sequence). CDR3 bases: TGTGCCAGCACCCATTTAGGGAACCCCTACAATGAGCAGTTCTTC. It encodes CASTHLGNPYNEQFF.

This clonotype was seen only a few times. The chain combines TRBV29-1 with TRBJ2-7, with 8 nucleotides matching TRBD1. V was pared by 5 bases and J by 7 bases, with 7 bases of the junction left unmatched. Germline CDR1 and CDR2: SQVTM and ANQGSEA. CDR3 size: 12 residues. CDR3 nucleotides: TGCAGCGTTAGACAGGGGTTCGGGGAGCAGTACTTC. Residues: CSVRQGFGEQYF.

This clonotype was observed at least ten times. The chain is built from TRBV5-1 and TRBJ2-2; no clear D gene. The CDR3 loop spans 14 amino acids. Germline CDR1 and CDR2: SGHRS and YFSETQ. V lost 7 bases and J 1 base, leaving 11 bases between the germline ends. The CDR3 spells CASALEWNTGELFF. DNA of the CDR3: TGCGCCAGCGCTCTGGAGTGGAACACCGGGGAGCTGTTTTTT.

This chain joins TRBV12-3 or TRBV12-4 and TRBJ2-7, with TRBD1 identical over 9 bases. The CDR3 totals 17 residues. V lost 4 bases to trimming and J lost 1 base; unmatched junction nucleotides: 11. The CDR3 protein is CASSSPGQGSVSYEQYF. The DNA of the CDR3 is TGTGCCAGCAGTTCGCCGGGACAGGGATCGGTTTCCTACGAGCAGTACTTC.

With regard to this clonotype: This may be a read error, as it is one base from a much larger clone. The CDR3 does not close with the conserved phenylalanine or tryptophan, likely indicating a read error. The chain carries TRBV29-1 and TRBJ2-7, with D maybe TRBD1 (6 bases). There are 14 residues in the CDR3. Germline V lookup: CDR1 SQVTM, CDR2 ANQGSEA. Trimming stripped 7 bases from V and 1 base from J, with 17 bases between. CDR3 sequence reads: CSARTGIVSYEQYY. The CDR3 coding sequence is TGCAGCGCGAGAACAGGGATCGTTTCCTACGAGCAGTACTAC.

The chain recombines TRBV29-1 with TRBJ1-4; maybe TRBD1 (5 bases). The ends were cut back, 0 bases at V and 8 bases at J, with 16 bases in the middle. Germline V gene sequence: CDR1 SQVTM, CDR2 ANQGSEA. The CDR3 covers 15 residues. The CDR3 sequence: CSVEDRDSMGEKLFF. CDR3 nucleotide sequence: TGCAGCGTTGAAGATCGCGACAGTATGGGGGAAAAACTGTTTTTT.

This rearrangement joins TRBV7-8 to TRBJ2-7, with a possible D match to TRBD1 (6 bases). The CDR3 consists of 13 residues. From germline, CDR1 is SGHVS and CDR2 FQNEAQ. Trimming stripped 5 bases from V and 3 bases from J, with 11 bases between. CDR3 sequence (DNA): TGTGCCAGCAGCCTAGGGACAATCTACGAGCAGTACTTC. It specifies CASSLGTIYEQYF.